A selection of T cell receptor beta chains follows, all from one sample in a study of T cells in localized non-small cell lung cancer. This table comes from immunoSEQ multiplex PCR, and its TCRdb copy is limited to in-frame clones, with some not included. The sample has some 1,000 clones, 24% seen once. The starting material was normal lung tissue next to the tumor, obtained before any cancer treatment. These receptors came from a male donor aged 60 or over with stage II squamous cell lung carcinoma. Each CDR3 is given with its conserved first and last residue.

J gene: TRBJ1-1
V gene: TRBV11-3
CDR3 protein: CASSLGNRGLGTEAFF

J gene: TRBJ2-7
V gene: TRBV9
CDR3 protein: CATASPGQGTYEQYF

J gene: TRBJ1-5
V gene: TRBV19
CDR3 protein: CASRDRLYSNQPQHF

J gene: TRBJ2-7
V gene: TRBV5-1
CDR3 protein: CASSLMGGGPTAVYEQYF

J gene: TRBJ2-7
V gene: TRBV5-1
CDR3 protein: CASSLGIGLSSYEQYF

J gene: TRBJ1-1
V gene: TRBV11-3
CDR3 protein: CASSLGGTQNTEAFF

J gene: TRBJ2-1
V gene: TRBV19
CDR3 protein: CASSISGTSPANEQFF

J gene: TRBJ1-1
V gene: TRBV19
CDR3 protein: CASNGPGQGVRNTEAFF

J gene: TRBJ2-1
V gene: TRBV9
CDR3 protein: CASSGLLAGDNEQFF

J gene: TRBJ1-1
V gene: TRBV7-6
CDR3 protein: CASSLAVGMAEAFF